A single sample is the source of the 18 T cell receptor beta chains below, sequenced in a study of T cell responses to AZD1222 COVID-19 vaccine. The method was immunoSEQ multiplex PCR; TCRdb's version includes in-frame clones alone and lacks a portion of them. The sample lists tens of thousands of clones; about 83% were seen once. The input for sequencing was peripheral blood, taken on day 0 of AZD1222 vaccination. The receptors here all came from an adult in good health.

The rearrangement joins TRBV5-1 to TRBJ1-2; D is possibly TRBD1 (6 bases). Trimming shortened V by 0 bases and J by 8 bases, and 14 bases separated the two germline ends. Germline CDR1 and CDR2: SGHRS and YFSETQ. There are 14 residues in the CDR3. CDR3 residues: CASSLDWGGAGYTF. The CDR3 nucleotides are TGCGCCAGCAGCTTGGATTGGGGGGGCGCCGGCTACACCTTC. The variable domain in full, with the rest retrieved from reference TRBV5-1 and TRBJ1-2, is KAGVTQTPRYLIKTRGQQVTLSCSPISGHRSVSWYQQTPGQGLQFLFEYFSETQRNKGNFPGRFSGRQFSNSRSEMNVSTLELGDSALYLCASSLDWGGAGYTFGSGTRLTVV.

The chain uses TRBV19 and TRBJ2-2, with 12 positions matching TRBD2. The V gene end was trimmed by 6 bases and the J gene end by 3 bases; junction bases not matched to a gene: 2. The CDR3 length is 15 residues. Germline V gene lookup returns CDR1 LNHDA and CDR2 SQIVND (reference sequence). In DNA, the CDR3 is TGTGCCAGTAGGGGGACTAGCGGGTACACCGGGGAGCTGTTTTTT. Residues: CASRGTSGYTGELFF.

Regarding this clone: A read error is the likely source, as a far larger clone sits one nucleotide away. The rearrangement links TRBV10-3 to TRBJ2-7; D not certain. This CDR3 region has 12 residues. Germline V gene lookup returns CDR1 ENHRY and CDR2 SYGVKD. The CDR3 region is CAIRDHSYELYF. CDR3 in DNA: TGTGCCATCAGGGACCACTCCTACGAGCTGTACTTC.

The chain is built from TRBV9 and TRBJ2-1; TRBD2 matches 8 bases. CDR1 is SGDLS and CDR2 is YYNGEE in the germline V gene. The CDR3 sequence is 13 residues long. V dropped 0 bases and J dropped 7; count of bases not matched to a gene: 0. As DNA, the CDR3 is TGTGCCAGCAGCGTAGTAGCGGGAAATGAGCAGTTCTTC. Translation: CASSVVAGNEQFF. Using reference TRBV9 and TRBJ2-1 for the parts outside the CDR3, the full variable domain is DSGVTQTPKHLITATGQRVTLRCSPRSGDLSVYWYQQSLDQGLQFLIQYYNGEERAKGNILERFSAQQFPDLHSELNLSSLELGDSALYFCASSVVAGNEQFFGPGTRLTVL.

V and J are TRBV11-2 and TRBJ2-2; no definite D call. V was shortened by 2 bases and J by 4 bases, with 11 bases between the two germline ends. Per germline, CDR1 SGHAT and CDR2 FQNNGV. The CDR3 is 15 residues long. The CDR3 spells CASSLLVRATGELFF. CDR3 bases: TGTGCCAGCAGCTTACTTGTTAGGGCCACCGGGGAGCTGTTTTTT.

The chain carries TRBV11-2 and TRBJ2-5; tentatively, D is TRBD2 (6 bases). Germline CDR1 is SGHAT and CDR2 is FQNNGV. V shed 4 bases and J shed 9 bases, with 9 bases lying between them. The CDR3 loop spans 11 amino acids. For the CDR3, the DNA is TGTGCCAGCAGCTCATCGGGGGCCCAGTACTTC. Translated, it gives CASSSSGAQYF. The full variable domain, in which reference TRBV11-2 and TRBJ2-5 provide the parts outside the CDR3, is EAGVAQSPRYKIIEKRQSVAFWCNPISGHATLYWYQQILGQGPKLLIQFQNNGVVDDSQLPKDRFSAERLKGVDSTLKIQPAKLEDSAVYLCASSSSGAQYFGPGTRLLVL.

The chain's CDR3 is CASSLNQGSVNEQFF. The CDR3, as DNA: TGCGCCAGCAGCTTGAACCAGGGATCGGTCAATGAGCAGTTCTTC. The J gene is TRBJ2-1, the V gene TRBV5-1, with D possibly TRBD1 on 5 matching bases. This CDR3 is 15 amino acids long. The V gene lost 1 base and the J gene lost 6 bases, with 14 bases spanning the gap. Per germline, CDR1 SGHRS and CDR2 YFSETQ. The entire variable domain, with the rest obtained from reference TRBV5-1 and TRBJ2-1, is as follows: KAGVTQTPRYLIKTRGQQVTLSCSPISGHRSVSWYQQTPGQGLQFLFEYFSETQRNKGNFPGRFSGRQFSNSRSEMNVSTLELGDSALYLCASSLNQGSVNEQFFGPGTRLTVL.

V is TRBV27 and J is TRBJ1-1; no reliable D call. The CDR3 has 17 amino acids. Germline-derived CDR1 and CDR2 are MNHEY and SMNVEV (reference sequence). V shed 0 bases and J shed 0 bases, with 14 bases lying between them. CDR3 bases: TGTGCCAGCAGTTTATCGAAGAGACACCCCATGAACACTGAAGCTTTCTTT. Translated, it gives CASSLSKRHPMNTEAFF.

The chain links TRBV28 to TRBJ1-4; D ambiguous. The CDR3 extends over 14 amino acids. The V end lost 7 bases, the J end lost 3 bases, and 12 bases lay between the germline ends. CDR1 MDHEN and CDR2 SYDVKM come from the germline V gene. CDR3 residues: CASISGPPNEKLFF. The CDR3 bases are TGTGCCAGCATATCCGGGCCGCCTAATGAAAAACTGTTTTTT.

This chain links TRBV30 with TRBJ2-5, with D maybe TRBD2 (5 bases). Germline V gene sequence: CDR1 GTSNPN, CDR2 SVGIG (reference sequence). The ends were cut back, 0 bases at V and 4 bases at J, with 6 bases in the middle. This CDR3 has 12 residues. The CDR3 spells CAWSVLGETQYF. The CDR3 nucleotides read TGTGCCTGGAGTGTACTAGGAGAGACCCAGTACTTC.

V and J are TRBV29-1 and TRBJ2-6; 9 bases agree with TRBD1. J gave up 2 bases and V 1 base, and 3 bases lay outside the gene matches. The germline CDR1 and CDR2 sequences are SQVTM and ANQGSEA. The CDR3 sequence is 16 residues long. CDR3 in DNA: TGCAGCGTTGAAGTTGGGACAGGGACTGGGGCCAACGTCCTGACTTTC. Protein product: CSVEVGTGTGANVLTF.

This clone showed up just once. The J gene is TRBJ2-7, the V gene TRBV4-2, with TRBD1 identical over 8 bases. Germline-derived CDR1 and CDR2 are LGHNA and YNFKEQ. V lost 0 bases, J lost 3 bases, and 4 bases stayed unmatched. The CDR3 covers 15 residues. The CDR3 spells CASSQDIGQGYEQYF. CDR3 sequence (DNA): TGTGCCAGCAGCCAAGATATAGGACAGGGCTACGAGCAGTACTTC.

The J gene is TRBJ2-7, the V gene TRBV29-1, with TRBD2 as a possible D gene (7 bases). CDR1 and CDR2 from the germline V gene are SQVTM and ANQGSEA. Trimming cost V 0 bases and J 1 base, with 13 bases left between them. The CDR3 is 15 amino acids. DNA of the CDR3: TGCAGCGTTGAAGATGGGGGGGGCAGGTCCTACGAGCAGTACTTC. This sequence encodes CSVEDGGGRSYEQYF.

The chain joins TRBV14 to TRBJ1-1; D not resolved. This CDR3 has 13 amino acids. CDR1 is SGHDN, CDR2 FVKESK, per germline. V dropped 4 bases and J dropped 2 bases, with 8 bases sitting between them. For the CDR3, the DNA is TGTGCCAGCAGCCTTAACTTAAACACTGAAGCTTTCTTT. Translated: CASSLNLNTEAFF. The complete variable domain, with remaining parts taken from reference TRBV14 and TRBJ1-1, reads EAGVTQFPSHSVIEKGQTVTLRCDPISGHDNLYWYRRVMGKEIKFLLHFVKESKQDESGMPNNRFLAERTGGTYSTLKVQPAELEDSGVYFCASSLNLNTEAFFGQGTRLTVV.

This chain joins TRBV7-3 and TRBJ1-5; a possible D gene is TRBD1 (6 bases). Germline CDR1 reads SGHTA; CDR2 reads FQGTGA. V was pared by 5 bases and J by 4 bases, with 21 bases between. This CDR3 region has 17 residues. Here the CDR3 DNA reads TGTGCCAGCAGCCGCCCACGATCGGGGGACACGAATCAGCCCCAGCATTTT. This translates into CASSRPRSGDTNQPQHF.

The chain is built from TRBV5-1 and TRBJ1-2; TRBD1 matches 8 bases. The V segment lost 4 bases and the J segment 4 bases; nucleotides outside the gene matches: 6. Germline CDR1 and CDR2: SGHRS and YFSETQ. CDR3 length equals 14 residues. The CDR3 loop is CASSTWTGPYGYTF. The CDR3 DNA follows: TGCGCCAGCAGCACCTGGACAGGGCCCTATGGCTACACCTTC.

The CDR3 region has the DNA TGTGCCAGCAGTGAAGTAGCCTCCAATCAGCCCCAGCATTTT. Its translation: CASSEVASNQPQHF. The chain combines TRBV6-1 with TRBJ1-5; D unresolved. Trimming removed 1 base at V and 3 bases at J, with 7 bases between. The V gene's germline CDR1 is MNHNS and CDR2 SASEGT. The CDR3 length is 14 residues.

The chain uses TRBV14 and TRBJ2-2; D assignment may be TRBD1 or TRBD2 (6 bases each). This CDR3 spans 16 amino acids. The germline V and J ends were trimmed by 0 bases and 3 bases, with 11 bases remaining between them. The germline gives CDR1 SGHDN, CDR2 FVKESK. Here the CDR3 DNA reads TGTGCCAGCAGCCAAGATTGGAGGGGGTACACCGGGGAGCTGTTTTTT. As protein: CASSQDWRGYTGELFF.